The 14 T cell receptor beta chains presented below share a single source sample, sequenced in a study of OX40 agonist ivuxolimab in advanced cancers. Profiled with immunoSEQ multiplex PCR; TCRdb holds only in-frame clones, not every one. The repertoire includes fewer than 100,000 clones, around 90% of them detected once, and 10% sits in the top ten. The sample consisted of CD4+ or CD8+ T cells sorted from blood, taken in a trial of the OX40 agonist ivuxolimab. These receptors were taken from an adult with an advanced solid tumor such as melanoma, head and neck, liver or kidney cancer.

This chain links TRBV29-1 with TRBJ1-4; D unclear. The CDR3 length is 12 residues. Trimming cost V 6 bases and J 11 bases, with 16 bases left between them. Looked up from germline, CDR1 is SQVTM and CDR2 is ANQGSEA. DNA for the CDR3: TGCAGCGTGGGCGAAGACCTAGCGAAACTGTTTTTT. It translates to CSVGEDLAKLFF.

In the case of this clone: The same CDR3 is also encoded by other DNA sequences in this sample. This chain links TRBV19 with TRBJ1-6; 7 bases are a match to TRBD1. The CDR3 runs to 16 residues. The junction had 4 bases not matched to a gene; V was cut back by 5 bases and J by 0 bases. Germline V CDR1 and CDR2: LNHDA, SQIVND (reference sequence). The CDR3 spells CASSQRQGSYNSPLHF. CDR3 coding DNA: TGTGCCAGTAGTCAACGACAGGGCTCCTATAATTCACCCCTCCACTTT.

V usage is TRBV27 and J usage is TRBJ1-5; weak D call: TRBD1 (5 bases). Germline CDR1 and CDR2: MNHEY and SMNVEV (reference sequence). The V end lost 0 bases, the J end lost 0 bases, and 24 bases lay between the germline ends. This CDR3 comprises 21 residues. CDR3: CASSLSPPGTPGTISNQPQHF. CDR3 in DNA: TGTGCCAGCAGTTTATCGCCCCCCGGGACTCCGGGGACGATTAGCAATCAGCCCCAGCATTTT.

V gene TRBV4-1 combines with J gene TRBJ2-3; perhaps TRBD2 as D (6 bases). The germline gives CDR1 MGHRA, CDR2 YSYEKL. CDR3 size: 15 residues. With 3 bases removed from V and 4 bases from J, the gap between germline ends came to 14 bases. The CDR3 sequence is CASSQLTSIPDTQYF. The CDR3 coding sequence is TGCGCCAGCAGCCAGCTGACTAGTATCCCAGATACGCAGTATTTT.

The chain has TRBV15 and TRBJ2-3; TRBD1 is a possible D gene (6 bases). The CDR3 covers 12 residues. Germline assignment: CDR1 LNHNV and CDR2 YYDKDF (reference sequence). V was cut by 3 bases and J by 6 bases, with 7 bases left in between. The CDR3 nucleotides read TGTGCCACCAGCAGTACAGGGGATACGCAGTATTTT. It specifies CATSSTGDTQYF. Using reference TRBV15 and TRBJ2-3 for the parts outside the CDR3, the full variable domain is DAMVIQNPRYQVTQFGKPVTLSCSQTLNHNVMYWYQQKSSQAPKLLFHYYDKDFNNEADTPDNFQSRRPNTSFCFLDIRSPGLGDTAMYLCATSSTGDTQYFGPGTRLTVL.

This clone appeared a single time. The chain couples TRBV4-2 to TRBJ1-2; D gene ambiguous. The V end was cut by 5 bases, the J end by 4 bases, with 11 bases between. The CDR3 consists of 13 residues. From germline, CDR1 is LGHNA and CDR2 YNFKEQ. CDR3 in DNA: TGTGCCAGCAGCTCCCGGGCCACCTATGGCTACACCTTC. This sequence encodes CASSSRATYGYTF.

CDR3: CASSFGHLYGYTF. CDR3 sequence (DNA): TGTGCCAGCAGTTTCGGACACCTCTATGGCTACACCTTC. The chain couples TRBV28 to TRBJ1-2; possibly TRBD1 for D (5 bases). Trimming cost V 3 bases and J 4 bases, with 9 bases left between them. Germline values: CDR1 MDHEN, CDR2 SYDVKM. This CDR3 is 13 amino acids long.

The V gene is TRBV5-1, the J gene TRBJ2-7, with TRBD1 identical over 11 bases. Germline CDR1 reads SGHRS; CDR2 reads YFSETQ. This CDR3 spans 15 amino acids. J lost 3 bases, V lost 0 bases, and 2 bases had no gene match. The CDR3 is CASSLAGTGGYEQYF. The CDR3 region has the DNA TGCGCCAGCAGCTTGGCCGGGACAGGGGGCTACGAGCAGTACTTC.

V is TRBV19 and J is TRBJ1-5, with a weak D call TRBD1 (5 bases). V lost 4 bases to trimming and J lost 7 bases, with 11 bases between them. This CDR3 contains 13 residues. Germline V gene sequence: CDR1 LNHDA, CDR2 SQIVND (reference sequence). CDR3 region: CASSNQGGQPQHF. The CDR3 DNA is TGTGCCAGTAGTAACCAGGGCGGCCAGCCCCAGCATTTT. Complete variable domain (other parts from reference TRBV19 and TRBJ1-5): DGGITQSPKYLFRKEGQNVTLSCEQNLNHDAMYWYRQDPGQGLRLIYYSQIVNDFQKGDIAEGYSVSREKKESFPLTVTSAQKNPTAFYLCASSNQGGQPQHFGDGTRLSIL.

The gene calls are TRBV7-2 and TRBJ2-1; TRBD2 matches at 11 bases. V trimming: 1 base; J trimming: 1 base; junction bases outside the gene matches: 9. The CDR3 is 19 amino acids. Germline V gene lookup returns CDR1 SGHTA and CDR2 FQGNSA. The CDR3 sequence: CASSLVGTSGPLSYNEQFF. The DNA of the CDR3 is TGTGCCAGCAGCTTAGTAGGGACTAGCGGACCCCTTTCCTACAATGAGCAGTTCTTC.

The chain is built from TRBV19 and TRBJ2-1; TRBD2 matches at 7 bases. Germline V gives CDR1 LNHDA, CDR2 SQIVND (reference sequence). This CDR3 contains 16 residues. Unmatched junction bases numbered 9, after V lost 4 bases and J lost 3 bases. CDR3 protein: CASSRGWLADYNEQFF. CDR3 sequence (DNA): TGTGCCAGTAGTAGGGGGTGGCTAGCGGACTACAATGAGCAGTTCTTC. The entire variable domain, with the rest obtained from reference TRBV19 and TRBJ2-1, is as follows: DGGITQSPKYLFRKEGQNVTLSCEQNLNHDAMYWYRQDPGQGLRLIYYSQIVNDFQKGDIAEGYSVSREKKESFPLTVTSAQKNPTAFYLCASSRGWLADYNEQFFGPGTRLTVL.

This clone was observed once. The genes are TRBV5-1 and TRBJ2-2; a possible D gene is TRBD2 (8 bases). Trimming cost V 4 bases and J 4 bases, with 20 bases left between them. In germline, CDR1 is SGHRS, CDR2 YFSETQ. The CDR3 loop spans 17 amino acids. The DNA of the CDR3 is TGCGCCAGCAGCCCCAGGGGGAGCGGGGGCACCACCGGGGAGCTGTTTTTT. It specifies CASSPRGSGGTTGELFF.

The rearrangement joins TRBV4-2 to TRBJ1-1, with D unresolved. Trimming shortened V by 5 bases and J by 3 bases, and 13 bases separated the two germline ends. The CDR3 runs 14 residues. Germline V gene lookup returns CDR1 LGHNA and CDR2 YNFKEQ. CDR3 loop: CASSLKTTDTEAFF. Written as DNA, the CDR3 is TGTGCCAGCAGCTTGAAAACAACCGACACTGAAGCTTTCTTT.

The chain joins TRBV7-9 to TRBJ1-2; tentative D call: TRBD1 (5 bases). Germline CDR1 reads SEHNR; CDR2 reads FQNEAQ (reference sequence). The CDR3 is 14 residues long. Trimming shortened V by 1 base and J by 5 bases, and 11 bases separated the two germline ends. CDR3 sequence (DNA): TGTGCCAGCAGCTTAGGAAGGGGATCATATGGCTACACCTTC. Its protein product is CASSLGRGSYGYTF.